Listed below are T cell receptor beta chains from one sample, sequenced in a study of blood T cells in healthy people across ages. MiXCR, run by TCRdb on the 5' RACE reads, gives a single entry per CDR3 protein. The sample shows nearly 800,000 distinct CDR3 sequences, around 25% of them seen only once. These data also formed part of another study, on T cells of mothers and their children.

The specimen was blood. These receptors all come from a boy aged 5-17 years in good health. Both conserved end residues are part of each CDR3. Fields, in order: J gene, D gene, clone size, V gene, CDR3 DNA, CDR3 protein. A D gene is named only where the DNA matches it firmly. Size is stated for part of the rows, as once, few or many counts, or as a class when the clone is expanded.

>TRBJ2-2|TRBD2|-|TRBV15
TGTGCCACCAGCAGAGGTGGTAGCGGGACGAACACCGGGGAGCTGTTTTTT
CATSRGGSGTNTGELFF
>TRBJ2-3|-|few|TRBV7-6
TGTGCCAGCAGCTTAGGATGGACAGAGGGGGCAGATACGCAGTATTTT
CASSLGWTEGADTQYF
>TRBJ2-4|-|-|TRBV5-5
TGTGCCAGCAGCTGGGTGGTCGGGGAATTGAACATTCAGTACTTC
CASSWVVGELNIQYF
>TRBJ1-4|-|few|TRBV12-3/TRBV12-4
TGTGCCAGCACCCTCGGGACTAGCGGTGAAAAACTGTTTTTT
CASTLGTSGEKLFF
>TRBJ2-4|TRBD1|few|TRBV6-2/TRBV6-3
TGTGCCAGCAGTCCGTTACAGGGGGCGGACATTCAGTACTTC
CASSPLQGADIQYF
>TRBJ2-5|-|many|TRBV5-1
TGCGCCAGCAGCGCGTTGGACCCCGCCCGAGAGACCCAGTACTTC
CASSALDPARETQYF
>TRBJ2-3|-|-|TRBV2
TGTGCCAGAGACCGGGACATTAGCACAGGTACGCAGTATTTT
CARDRDISTGTQYF
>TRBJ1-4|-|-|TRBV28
TGTGCCAGCAGTGTCCTCGGGGGAGATTATGAAAAACTGTTTTTT
CASSVLGGDYEKLFF
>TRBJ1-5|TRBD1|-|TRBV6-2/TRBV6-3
TGTGCCAGCAGACAAACAGGGGGGAGCAATCAGCCCCAGCATTTT
CASRQTGGSNQPQHF
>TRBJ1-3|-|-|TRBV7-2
TGTGCCAGCAGTATTGGGTCGCCCGGAAACACCATATATTTT
CASSIGSPGNTIYF
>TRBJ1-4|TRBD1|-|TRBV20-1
TGCAGTGCTAGAGAGCGGGACAGGACGATTAATGAAAAACTGTTTTTT
CSARERDRTINEKLFF
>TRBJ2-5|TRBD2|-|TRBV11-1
TGTGCCAGCAGCTTATGGTCCCCGCTAGCGGGAGGTGGAGAGACCCAGTACTTC
CASSLWSPLAGGGETQYF
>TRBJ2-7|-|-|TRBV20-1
TGCAGTGCTGGAGACGGGGTATCTTTCAACTACGAGCAGTACTTC
CSAGDGVSFNYEQYF
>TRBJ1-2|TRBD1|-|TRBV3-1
TGTGCCAGCAGCCCTGGGACAGGACTCGGCTATGGCTACACCTTC
CASSPGTGLGYGYTF
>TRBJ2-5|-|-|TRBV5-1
TGCGCCAGCAGCTTGGAATTTTCGGGGGGCCTGCAAGAGACCCAGTACTTC
CASSLEFSGGLQETQYF
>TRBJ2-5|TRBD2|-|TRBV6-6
TGTGCCAGCAGTAATGGACGGGGGGATCAAGAGACCCAGTACTTC
CASSNGRGDQETQYF
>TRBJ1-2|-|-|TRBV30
TGTGCCTGGAGTGTTGTGACGTTCTATGGCTACACCTTC
CAWSVVTFYGYTF
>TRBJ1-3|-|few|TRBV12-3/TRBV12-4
TGTGCCAGCAGTTTATCCGTCACCAGCTCTGGAAACACCATATATTTT
CASSLSVTSSGNTIYF
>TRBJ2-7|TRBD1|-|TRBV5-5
TGTGCCAGCAGCCGGAGACAGGGGCGAGCCTACGAGCAGTACTTC
CASSRRQGRAYEQYF
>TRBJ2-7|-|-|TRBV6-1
TGTGCCAGCAGTGAAGAAGGGCTGGGGTCCTACGAGCAGTACTTC
CASSEEGLGSYEQYF
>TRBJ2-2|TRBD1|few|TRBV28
TGTGCCAGCAGAATCCCCACAGGGGCCGGGGAGCTGTTTTTT
CASRIPTGAGELFF
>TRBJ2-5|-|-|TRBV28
TGTGCCAGCAGCTACAGGGTTAGTGGGACCCAGTACTTC
CASSYRVSGTQYF